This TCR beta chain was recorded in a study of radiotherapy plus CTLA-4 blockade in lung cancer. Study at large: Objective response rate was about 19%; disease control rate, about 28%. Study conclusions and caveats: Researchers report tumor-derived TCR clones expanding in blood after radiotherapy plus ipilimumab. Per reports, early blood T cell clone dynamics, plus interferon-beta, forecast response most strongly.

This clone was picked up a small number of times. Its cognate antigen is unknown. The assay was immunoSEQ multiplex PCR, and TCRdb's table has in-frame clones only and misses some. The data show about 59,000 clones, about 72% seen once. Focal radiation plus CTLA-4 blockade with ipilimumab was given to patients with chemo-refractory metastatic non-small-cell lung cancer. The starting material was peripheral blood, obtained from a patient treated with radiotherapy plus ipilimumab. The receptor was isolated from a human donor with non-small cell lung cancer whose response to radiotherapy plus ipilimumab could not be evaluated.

The CDR3, as DNA: TGTGCCAGCAGCCCTGGACAGGGCACGAACACCGGGGAGCTGTTTTTT. The encoded protein is CASSPGQGTNTGELFF. V is TRBV7-3 and J is TRBJ2-2; TRBD1 aligns across 8 bases. The germline CDR1 and CDR2 sequences are SGHTA and FQGTGA. With V trimmed by 5 bases and J by 0 bases, 5 bases remained unmatched. This CDR3 is 16 amino acids long.